A selection of T cell receptor beta chains follows, all from one sample in a study of T cell responses to AZD1222 COVID-19 vaccine. Clones were sequenced by immunoSEQ multiplex PCR, and TCRdb holds only the in-frame ones, with some missing. The repertoire includes some 130,000 clones, roughly 92% of them detected once, and about 5% sits in the top ten. Sequencing used peripheral blood, obtained on day 0 of AZD1222 vaccination. The receptors were gathered from an adult in good health. The CDR3 runs from the conserved cysteine through the conserved F or W. The D gene is left open where the match is weak. The size entry is marked missing in some rows and otherwise reads once, few, many or a size class.

once	NA	TRBJ1-5	13	TRBV5-4	TGTGCCAGCAGCTTGGACGGTAATCAGCCCCAGCATTTT	CASSLDGNQPQHF
NA	NA	TRBJ2-2	17	TRBV24-1	TGTGCCACCAGTGATCTCGACCTACGCACCAACACCGGGGAGCTGTTTTTT	CATSDLDLRTNTGELFF
NA	NA	TRBJ2-1	13	TRBV5-1	TGCGCCAGCAGCTTAACCTACCGGGACCGGCAGTTCTTC	CASSLTYRDRQFF
NA	NA	TRBJ1-2	9	TRBV3-1/TRBV3-2	TGTGCCAGCCTTCTGGGCTACACCTTC	CASLLGYTF
NA	NA	TRBJ1-1	14	TRBV19	TGTGCCAGTAGTATGGGACACGGGGACACTGAAGCTTTCTTT	CASSMGHGDTEAFF
NA	TRBD1	TRBJ1-2	16	TRBV4-1	TGCGCCAGCAGCCAAGATCGGGGCAGGGGGCACTATGGCTACACCTTC	CASSQDRGRGHYGYTF
NA	NA	TRBJ1-4	16	TRBV29-1	TGCAGCGTGGGGAGGGGACCAGCCGCAACTAATGAAAAACTGTTTTTT	CSVGRGPAATNEKLFF
NA	NA	TRBJ1-1	16	TRBV29-1	TGCAGCGTTGGTGTTTTATGGGGGAGTCTTAACACTGAAGCTTTCTTT	CSVGVLWGSLNTEAFF
NA	TRBD1	TRBJ2-5	16	TRBV6-5	TGTGCCAGCAGTTATCTTGGCAGGGGGATGCCCGAGACCCAGTACTTC	CASSYLGRGMPETQYF
NA	NA	TRBJ1-2	15	TRBV28	TGTGCCAGCAGTTCCCCCCAGGGATGGAGCTATGGCTACACCTTC	CASSSPQGWSYGYTF
NA	NA	TRBJ2-4	13	TRBV19	TGTGCCAGTAGTACCGCAGGGGACGGCATTCAGTACTTC	CASSTAGDGIQYF
NA	NA	TRBJ2-7	15	TRBV7-8	TGTGCCAGCAGCCCCCGTTTTCGAGGCTCCTACGAGCAGTACTTC	CASSPRFRGSYEQYF
NA	TRBD2	TRBJ2-2	15	TRBV19	TGTGCCAGTAGTACCCCGGGAGGGATCACCGGGGAGCTGTTTTTT	CASSTPGGITGELFF
once	NA	TRBJ1-2	12	TRBV19	TGTGCCAGTAGTCGTACAGGGAATGGCTACACCTTC	CASSRTGNGYTF
NA	NA	TRBJ1-2	14	TRBV7-9	TGTGCCAGCAGCCGCCGGGACACAAACTATGGCTACACCTTC	CASSRRDTNYGYTF
NA	NA	TRBJ2-4	11	TRBV14	TGTGCCCGTCCCTGGGAAAACATTCAGTACTTC	CARPWENIQYF
NA	NA	TRBJ2-2	17	TRBV7-2	TGTGCCAGCAGCTTGTTAGCCGCCAACTCGAACACCGGGGAGCTGTTTTTT	CASSLLAANSNTGELFF
NA	TRBD1	TRBJ2-7	15	TRBV18	TGTGCCAGCTCACCCGCCGGGACAGTTCGCTACGAGCAGTACTTC	CASSPAGTVRYEQYF
NA	NA	TRBJ1-4	16	TRBV5-4	TGTGCCAGCAGCTTGGATGGGAGGTCAACTAATGAAAAACTGTTTTTT	CASSLDGRSTNEKLFF
NA	NA	TRBJ2-6	15	TRBV28	TGTGCCAGCAGTTTATTGACCTCTGGGGCCAACGTCCTGACTTTC	CASSLLTSGANVLTF
NA	NA	TRBJ2-2	14	TRBV7-9	TGTGCCAGCAGCTCCACATCGAACACCGGGGAGCTGTTTTTT	CASSSTSNTGELFF
NA	NA	TRBJ1-3	14	TRBV10-3	TGTGCCATCGCCGGAGTCGACTCTGGAAACACCATATATTTT	CAIAGVDSGNTIYF
once	NA	TRBJ1-4	16	TRBV5-1	TGCGCCAGCAGCTTGGATTACGTAGGGACGGATGAAAAACTGTTTTTT	CASSLDYVGTDEKLFF
NA	TRBD2	TRBJ2-1	17	TRBV27	TGTGCCAGCAGTTCGGGCGGGGGGCCGAGCTCCTACAATGAGCAGTTCTTC	CASSSGGGPSSYNEQFF
NA	NA	TRBJ1-1	13	TRBV11-3	TGTGCCAGCAGTCCGGCGGAGCACCCTGAAGCTTTCTTT	CASSPAEHPEAFF
NA	NA	TRBJ2-2	14	TRBV5-4	TGTGCCAGCAGCTTGAGGGCCTTCACCGGGGAGCTGTTTTTT	CASSLRAFTGELFF